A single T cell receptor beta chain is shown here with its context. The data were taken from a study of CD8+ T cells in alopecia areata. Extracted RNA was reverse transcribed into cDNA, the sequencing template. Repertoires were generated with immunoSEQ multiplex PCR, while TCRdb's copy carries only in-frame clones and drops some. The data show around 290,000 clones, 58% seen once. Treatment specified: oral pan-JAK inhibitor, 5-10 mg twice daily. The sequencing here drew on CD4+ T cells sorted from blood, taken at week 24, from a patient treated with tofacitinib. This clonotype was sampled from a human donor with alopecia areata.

CDR3 residues: CAWSPGGFSPLHF. DNA for the CDR3: TGTGCCTGGAGTCCCGGGGGGTTTTCACCCCTCCACTTT. This chain uses TRBV30 with TRBJ1-6, with D possibly matching TRBD1 (5 bases). Germline V CDR1 and CDR2: GTSNPN, SVGIG (reference sequence). The CDR3 is 13 amino acids. The germline V and J ends were trimmed by 2 bases and 9 bases, with 11 bases remaining between them.